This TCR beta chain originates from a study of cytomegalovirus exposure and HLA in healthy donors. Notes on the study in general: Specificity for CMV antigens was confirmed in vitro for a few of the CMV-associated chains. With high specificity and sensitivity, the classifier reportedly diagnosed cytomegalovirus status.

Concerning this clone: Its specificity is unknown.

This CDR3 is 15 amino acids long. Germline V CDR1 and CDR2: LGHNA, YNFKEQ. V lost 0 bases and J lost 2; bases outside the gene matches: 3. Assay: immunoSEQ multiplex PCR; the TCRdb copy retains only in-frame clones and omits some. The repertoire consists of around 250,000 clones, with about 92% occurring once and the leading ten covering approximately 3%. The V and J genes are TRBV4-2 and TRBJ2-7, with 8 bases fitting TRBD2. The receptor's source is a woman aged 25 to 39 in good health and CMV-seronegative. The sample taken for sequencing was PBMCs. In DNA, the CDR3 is TGTGCCAGCAGCCAAGAGCAGCGGGGGACCTACGAGCAGTACTTC. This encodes CASSQEQRGTYEQYF.